What follows is one T cell receptor beta chain and its context. The CDR3 has 15 residues. V was clipped by 5 bases and J by 0 bases, with 10 bases between them. Germline V gives CDR1 SEHNR, CDR2 FQNEAQ (reference sequence). TCRdb re-analysed the 5' RACE reads in MiXCR, keeping a single row per CDR3 protein. The data contain about 660,000 distinct CDR3 sequences, about 9.4% of them singletons. This record comes from a study of identical twins. The sample was also linked to a second study, of yellow fever vaccine responses in identical twins.

The sample comprised PBMCs. The TCR originated in a woman aged 18-35 years in good health. The chain carries TRBV7-9 and TRBJ2-2; no firm D call. The CDR3 spells CASSPSNANTGELFF. The CDR3 DNA sequence: TGTGCCAGCAGCCCGTCAAATGCGAACACCGGGGAGCTGTTTTTT.